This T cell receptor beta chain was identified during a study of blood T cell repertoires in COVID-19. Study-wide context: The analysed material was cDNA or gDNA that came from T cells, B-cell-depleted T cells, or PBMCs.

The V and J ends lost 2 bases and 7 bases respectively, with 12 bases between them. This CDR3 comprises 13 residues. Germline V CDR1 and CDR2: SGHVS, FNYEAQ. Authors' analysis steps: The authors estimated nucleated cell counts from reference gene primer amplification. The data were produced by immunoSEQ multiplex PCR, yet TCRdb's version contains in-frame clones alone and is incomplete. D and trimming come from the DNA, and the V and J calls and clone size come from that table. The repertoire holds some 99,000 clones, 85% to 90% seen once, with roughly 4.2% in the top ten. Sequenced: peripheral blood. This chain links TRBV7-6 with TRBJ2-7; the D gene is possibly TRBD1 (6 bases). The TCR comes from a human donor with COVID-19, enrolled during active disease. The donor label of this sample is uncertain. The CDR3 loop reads CASSLTTGREQYF. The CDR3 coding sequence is TGTGCCAGCAGCTTAACCACAGGGCGTGAGCAGTACTTC.